The 7 T cell receptor beta chains in this list originate from one sample, sequenced in a study of blood T cell repertoires in COVID-19. TCRdb keeps only in-frame clones here, not all; method: immunoSEQ multiplex PCR. The data contain about 160,000 clones, over 70% of them singletons. Sequencing was done on a sample of peripheral blood. These receptors all stem from a woman over 75 with active or convalescent COVID-19.

The V gene is TRBV7-9, the J gene TRBJ2-3; maybe TRBD1 (5 bases). Germline values: CDR1 SEHNR, CDR2 FQNEAQ (reference sequence). CDR3 length: 15 residues. V was trimmed by 6 bases and J by 2 bases, leaving 15 bases between them. The CDR3 loop is CASSWGSVPTDTQYF. In DNA form, the CDR3 reads TGTGCCAGCAGTTGGGGCTCCGTCCCCACAGATACGCAGTATTTT.

The rearrangement uses TRBV10-3 and TRBJ1-6; D is undetermined. Germline V gene data show CDR1 as ENHRY and CDR2 as SYGVKD. V lost 2 bases to trimming and J lost 10 bases, with 15 bases between them. The CDR3 spans 15 residues. The chain's CDR3 is CAISEGELPNSPLHF. The CDR3 bases are TGTGCCATCAGTGAGGGGGAGTTACCCAACTCACCCCTCCACTTT.

This chain uses TRBV7-2 with TRBJ2-5; 10 nucleotides match TRBD1. The V gene end was trimmed by 5 bases and the J gene end by 5 bases; junction bases not matched to a gene: 8. This CDR3 has 15 amino acids. Germline V lookup: CDR1 SGHTA, CDR2 FQGNSA. The CDR3 nucleotides read TGTGCCAGCAGCCGGACAGGGGGTCTGGTGGAGACCCAGTACTTC. Translation: CASSRTGGLVETQYF.

The V gene is TRBV27, the J gene TRBJ1-1, with 8 bases matching TRBD1. J gave up 5 bases and V 0 bases, and 8 bases lay outside the gene matches. The CDR3 runs to 16 residues. The germline V gene encodes CDR1 MNHEY and CDR2 SMNVEV (reference sequence). This CDR3 reads CASSLSRTGKGTEAFF. In nucleotides, the CDR3 is TGTGCCAGCAGTTTATCCCGGACAGGGAAGGGAACTGAAGCTTTCTTT.

The chain employs TRBV27 and TRBJ1-1, with D unclear. V was pared by 2 bases and J by 1 base, with 5 bases between. Germline V gene sequence: CDR1 MNHEY, CDR2 SMNVEV (reference sequence). The CDR3 covers 13 residues. CDR3 protein: CASSLTQNTEAFF. The CDR3 DNA follows: TGTGCCAGCAGTTTAACACAGAACACTGAAGCTTTCTTT.

The chain carries TRBV3-1 (or the pseudogene TRBV3-2) and TRBJ1-4; TRBD1 agrees at 8 bases. Looked up from germline, CDR1 is LGHDT and CDR2 is YNNKEL (reference sequence). Trimming cost V 0 bases and J 11 bases; bases outside gene matches: 2. The CDR3 loop spans 13 amino acids. CDR3 coding DNA: TGTGCCAGCAGCCAAGATCGACAGGGGAAACTGTTTTTT. Translated, it gives CASSQDRQGKLFF.

The chain employs TRBV11-2 and TRBJ1-2; 9 nucleotides align to TRBD1. Germline-derived CDR1 and CDR2 are SGHAT and FQNNGV. V dropped 2 bases and J dropped 0; count of bases not matched to a gene: 10. The CDR3 runs to 18 residues. CDR3 bases: TGTGCCAGCAGCTTAAGGACAGGGGCCACCCCTTCTAACTATGGCTACACCTTC. This encodes CASSLRTGATPSNYGYTF.